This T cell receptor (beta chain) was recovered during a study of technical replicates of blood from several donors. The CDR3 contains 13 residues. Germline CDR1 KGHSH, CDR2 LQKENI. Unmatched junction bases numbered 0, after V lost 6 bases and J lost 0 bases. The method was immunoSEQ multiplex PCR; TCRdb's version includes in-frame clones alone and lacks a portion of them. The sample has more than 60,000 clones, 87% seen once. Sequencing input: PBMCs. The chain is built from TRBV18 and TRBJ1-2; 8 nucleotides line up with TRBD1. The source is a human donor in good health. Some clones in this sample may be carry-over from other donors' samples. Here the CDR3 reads CASSGQANYGYTF. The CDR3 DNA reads TGTGCCAGCTCGGGACAGGCTAACTATGGCTACACCTTC.